The present T cell receptor (beta chain) was sequenced within a study of blood T cells in healthy people across ages. Points from the study as a whole: The recorded TCR beta diversity per million T cells decreased in a roughly linear manner with age. Naive T cell percentage showed a strong correlation with the diversity of TCR beta.

Each donor supplied around 10 milliliters of peripheral blood. Using a J-beta primer mix together with a sample-barcoded 5' primer, a second PCR was run for roughly 6 to 12 cycles. Each cDNA was tagged by a template-switch adaptor containing 12 random nucleotides. TCRdb redid the calling of the 5' RACE reads with MiXCR, one entry per CDR3 protein. Altogether about 1.5 million distinct CDR3 sequences are present, about 42% being singletons, with the ten largest covering less than 5%. Turning to this clonotype: Its antigen is still unknown.

Sequenced material: blood. The receptor was derived from a woman aged 18-30 years in good health.

The DNA of the CDR3 is TGTGCCAGCGCGGAGGCTGCTGGCTACACCTTC. Translation: CASAEAAGYTF. This chain uses TRBV6-2 or TRBV6-3 with TRBJ1-2; D unclear. Germline V CDR1 and CDR2: MNHEY, SVGEGT. This CDR3 contains 11 residues. V dropped 8 bases and J dropped 7 bases, with 11 bases sitting between them.